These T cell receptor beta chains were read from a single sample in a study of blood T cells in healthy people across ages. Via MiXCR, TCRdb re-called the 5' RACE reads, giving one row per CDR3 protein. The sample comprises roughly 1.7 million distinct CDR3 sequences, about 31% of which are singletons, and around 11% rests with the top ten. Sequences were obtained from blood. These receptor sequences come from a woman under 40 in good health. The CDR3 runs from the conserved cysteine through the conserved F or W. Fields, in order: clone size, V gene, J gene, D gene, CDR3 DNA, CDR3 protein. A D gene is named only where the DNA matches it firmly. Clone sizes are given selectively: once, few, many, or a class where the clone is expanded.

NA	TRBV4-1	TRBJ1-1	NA	TGCGCCAGCAGCCCAAGGAACAAGGGGGGCACTGAAGCTTTCTTT	CASSPRNKGGTEAFF
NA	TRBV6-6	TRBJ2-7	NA	TGTGCCAGCAGTTACACCGGACTTACCGGCTCCTACGAGCAGTACTTC	CASSYTGLTGSYEQYF
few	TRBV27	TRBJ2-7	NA	TGTGCCAGCAGCCCGTCTTCCGGAGACTCAACCCTCGAGCAGTACTTC	CASSPSSGDSTLEQYF
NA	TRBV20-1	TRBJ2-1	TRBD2	TGCAGTGCAATATTGGCGGGAGGTGGCAATGAGCAGTTCTTC	CSAILAGGGNEQFF
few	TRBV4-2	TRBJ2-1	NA	TGTGCCAGCAGCCAAGGGTGGGGGAGGAACAATGAGCAGTTCTTC	CASSQGWGRNNEQFF
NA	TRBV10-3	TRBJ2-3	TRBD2	TGTGCCATTGGTGAGAAGGTCGGGGGGGCAGATACGCAGTATTTT	CAIGEKVGGADTQYF
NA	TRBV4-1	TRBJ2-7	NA	TGCGCCAGCAGCCAAGAACCTTCTAGCTCCTACGAGCAGTACTTC	CASSQEPSSSYEQYF
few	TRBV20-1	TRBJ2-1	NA	TGCAGTGCGCCTGCTCTTCGAGGTGAGCAGTTCTTC	CSAPALRGEQFF
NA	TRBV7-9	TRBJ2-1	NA	TGTGCCAGCAGCTTACTAGGGGGGGCCTCCTACAATGAGCAGTTCTTC	CASSLLGGASYNEQFF
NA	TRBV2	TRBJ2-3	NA	TGTGCCAGCAGCGCCGACGGCACAGATACGCAGTATTTT	CASSADGTDTQYF
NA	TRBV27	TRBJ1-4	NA	TGTGCCAGCGGTTCAACAGGGAAACTGTTTTTT	CASGSTGKLFF
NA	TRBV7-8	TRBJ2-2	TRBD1	TGTGTCAGCAGCTTCCAGGGGGCGATCACCGGGGAGCTGTTTTTT	CVSSFQGAITGELFF
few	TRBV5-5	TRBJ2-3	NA	TGTGCCAGCAGCTTGCAAGAACTTACTAGCACAGATACGCAGTATTTT	CASSLQELTSTDTQYF
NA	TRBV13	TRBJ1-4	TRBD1	TGTGCCAGCAGCTGGCCGACAGGGGGTAATGAAAAACTGTTTTTT	CASSWPTGGNEKLFF
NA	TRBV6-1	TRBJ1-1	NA	TGTGCCGTACCAGCACAGGGATTGAACACTGAAGCTTTCTTT	CAVPAQGLNTEAFF
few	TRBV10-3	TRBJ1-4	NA	TGTGCCATCAGTGATTCTTCCGCTAATGAAAAACTGTTTTTT	CAISDSSANEKLFF
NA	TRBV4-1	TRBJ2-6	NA	TGCGCCAGCAGCCATGCACCGGGCCCTCATAGCTCTGGGGCCAACGTCCTGACTTTC	CASSHAPGPHSSGANVLTF
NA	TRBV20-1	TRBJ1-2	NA	TGCAGTGCTAGAAGCGTGATAACGGAGGGCTACACCTTC	CSARSVITEGYTF
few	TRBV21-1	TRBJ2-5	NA	TGTGCCAGCAGCAACCGGGACTACATGACCCAGTACTTC	CASSNRDYMTQYF
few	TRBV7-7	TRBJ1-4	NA	TGTGCCAGCAGCGCCTTTGGTGAAAAACTGTTTTTT	CASSAFGEKLFF
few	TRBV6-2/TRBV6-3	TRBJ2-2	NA	TGTGCCAGCAACCCGAGTGCCACCGGGGAGCTGTTTTTT	CASNPSATGELFF
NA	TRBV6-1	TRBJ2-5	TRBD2	TGTGCCAGCACCGAAAGCGGGAGAATTCTTTCGGAGACCCAGTACTTC	CASTESGRILSETQYF
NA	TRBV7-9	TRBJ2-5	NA	TGTGCCAGCACATTAGCGGTCCCCCAAGGGACCCAGTACTTC	CASTLAVPQGTQYF
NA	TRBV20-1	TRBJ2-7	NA	TGCAGTGCCCGCCGGGACACCTCCTACGAGCAGTACTTC	CSARRDTSYEQYF
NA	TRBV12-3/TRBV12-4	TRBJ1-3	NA	TGTGCCAGCAGGTCAGGAGCGGTCTCTGGAAACACCATATATTTT	CASRSGAVSGNTIYF
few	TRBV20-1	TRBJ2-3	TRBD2	TGCAGTGCTAGATCATTAGCGGGGGTTGGCACAGATACGCAGTATTTT	CSARSLAGVGTDTQYF
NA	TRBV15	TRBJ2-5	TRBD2	TGTGCCACCAGCAGAGGAGGAGCGGGGGTTCAAGAGACCCAGTACTTC	CATSRGGAGVQETQYF
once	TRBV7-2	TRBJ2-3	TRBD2	TGTGCCAGCAGCCAGCGGCGGGGGGTCTCGGCAGACACGCAGTGTTTT	CASSQRRGVSADTQCF
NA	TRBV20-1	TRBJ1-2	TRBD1	TGCAGTGCCGGGACAGTCTATGGCTACACCTTC	CSAGTVYGYTF
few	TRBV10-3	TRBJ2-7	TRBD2	TGTGCCATCAGTGAGTCGATACTAGCGGGGAGCCCCTACGAGCAGTACTTC	CAISESILAGSPYEQYF
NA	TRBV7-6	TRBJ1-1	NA	TGTGCCAGCAGCTTATCGGCCCCCCGAACGGGGAACACTGAAGCTTTCTTT	CASSLSAPRTGNTEAFF
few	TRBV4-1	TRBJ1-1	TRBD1	TGCGCCAGCAGCCGGACAGGCTTAGATAACACTGAAGCTTTCTTT	CASSRTGLDNTEAFF